Below are 26 T cell receptor beta chains sequenced from a single sample in a study of blood T cell repertoires in COVID-19. Using immunoSEQ multiplex PCR, the repertoire was profiled, and TCRdb retains in-frame clones only, with some absent. The data hold roughly 200,000 clones, with 86% observed a single time. Sequenced input: PBMCs or T cells enriched from blood (not recorded which). The receptors shown here come from a woman aged 25 to 39 who had been exposed to COVID-19.

V usage is TRBV5-1 and J usage is TRBJ1-2; 8 bases line up with TRBD1. This CDR3 region has 13 residues. V lost 2 bases, J lost 5 bases, and 2 bases stayed unmatched. The V gene's germline CDR1 is SGHRS and CDR2 YFSETQ. The DNA of the CDR3 is TGCGCCAGCAGCTTTTGGACAGGGTATGGCTACACCTTC. Residues: CASSFWTGYGYTF.

By sample fraction, this clone is medium-sized. The genes are TRBV19 and TRBJ1-5, with D uncertain. Trimming left V 6 bases short and J 4 bases short, with 13 bases between. The germline gives CDR1 LNHDA, CDR2 SQIVND (reference sequence). CDR3 length equals 14 residues. In DNA form, the CDR3 reads TGTGCCAGTAGCCTAATGGGCCCGAATCAGCCCCAGCATTTT. This gives the protein CASSLMGPNQPQHF. The variable domain in full, completed from reference TRBV19 and TRBJ1-5, reads DGGITQSPKYLFRKEGQNVTLSCEQNLNHDAMYWYRQDPGQGLRLIYYSQIVNDFQKGDIAEGYSVSREKKESFPLTVTSAQKNPTAFYLCASSLMGPNQPQHFGDGTRLSIL.

This clone was seen only once. The chain combines TRBV2 with TRBJ1-5; the match to TRBD1 covers 12 bases. CDR1 and CDR2 from the germline V gene are SNHLY and FYNNEI. The trim removed 6 bases at V and 1 base at J, leaving 7 bases unmatched. The CDR3 contains 17 residues. The CDR3: CASRAGTGGGSNQPQHF. CDR3 coding DNA: TGTGCCAGCAGGGCCGGGACAGGGGGCGGCAGCAATCAGCCCCAGCATTTT. Using reference TRBV2 and TRBJ1-5 for the parts outside the CDR3, the full variable domain is EPEVTQTPSHQVTQMGQEVILRCVPISNHLYFYWYRQILGQKVEFLVSFYNNEISEKSEIFDDQFSVERPDGSNFTLKIRSTKLEDSAMYFCASRAGTGGGSNQPQHFGDGTRLSIL.

Only one count was recorded for this clone. The chain couples TRBV27 to TRBJ2-7; tentatively, D is TRBD1 (6 bases). The germline CDR1 and CDR2 sequences are MNHEY and SMNVEV (reference sequence). The CDR3 is made up of 12 amino acids. The V and J ends lost 7 bases and 5 bases respectively, with 12 bases between them. Here the CDR3 DNA reads TGTGCCAGCAAAACCTCAGGGGACGAGCAGTACTTC. Its translation: CASKTSGDEQYF.

This chain links TRBV3-1 (or the pseudogene TRBV3-2) with TRBJ2-3; a weak D match, TRBD2 (5 bases). Germline assignment: CDR1 LGHDT and CDR2 YNNKEL (reference sequence). The CDR3 is made up of 15 amino acids. V lost 0 bases and J lost 0, with 7 bases in between. The CDR3 region has the DNA TGTGCCAGCAGCCAAGAGCTAGCTAGCACAGATACGCAGTATTTT. Translating it yields CASSQELASTDTQYF.

This sequence joins TRBV28 and TRBJ1-4, with TRBD1 identical over 9 bases. Trimming removed 6 bases from V and 7 bases from J; junction bases left unmatched: 15. Germline V gene lookup returns CDR1 MDHEN and CDR2 SYDVKM. The CDR3 consists of 17 residues. CDR3 sequence (DNA): TGTGCCAGCAGATTCCACCACATGACAGGGGGGCGTGAAAAACTGTTTTTT. Residues: CASRFHHMTGGREKLFF.

This clone was recorded once. The chain links TRBV11-2 to TRBJ2-7; D ambiguous. The CDR3 spans 12 residues. V shed 0 bases and J shed 4 bases, with 4 bases lying between them. Per the germline V gene, CDR1 is SGHAT and CDR2 is FQNNGV. In DNA form, the CDR3 reads TGTGCCAGCAGCTTAGACACTTACGAGCAGTACTTC. It translates to CASSLDTYEQYF.

The chain uses TRBV27 and TRBJ2-1; 9 positions agree with TRBD1. This CDR3 is built from 13 residues. CDR1 MNHEY and CDR2 SMNVEV come from the germline V gene (reference sequence). Germline trimming cut 6 bases from V and 10 bases from J; bases unmatched to any gene: 7. CDR3 residues: CASSPGQGGEQFF. CDR3 coding DNA: TGTGCCAGCAGCCCGGGACAGGGTGGGGAGCAGTTCTTC.

The table lists this clone with a count of one. The V call is TRBV7-9, the J call TRBJ1-5, with D hard to call. V was pared by 4 bases and J by 0 bases, with 13 bases between. Looked up from germline, CDR1 is SEHNR and CDR2 is FQNEAQ (reference sequence). The CDR3 runs 16 residues. The DNA for the CDR3 is TGTGCCAGCAGCTCGTATTCCGCGGATAGCAATCAGCCCCAGCATTTT. This encodes CASSSYSADSNQPQHF. The full variable domain, completed using reference TRBV7-9 and TRBJ1-5, is DTGVSQNPRHKITKRGQNVTFRCDPISEHNRLYWYRQTLGQGPEFLTYFQNEAQLEKSRLLSDRFSAERPKGSFSTLEIQRTEQGDSAMYLCASSSYSADSNQPQHFGDGTRLSIL.

The rearrangement links TRBV15 to TRBJ1-1, with D uncertain. Germline CDR1 reads LNHNV; CDR2 reads YYDKDF (reference sequence). V was pared by 1 base and J by 8 bases, with 14 bases between. The CDR3 spans 14 residues. The CDR3 bases are TGTGCCACCAGCAGAGTTGATGTCAGGCACGAAGCTTTCTTT. Its translation is CATSRVDVRHEAFF.

This sequence joins TRBV25-1 and TRBJ2-7, with D perhaps TRBD2 (6 bases). The V and J ends lost 7 bases and 3 bases respectively, with 10 bases between them. Germline assignment: CDR1 MGHDK and CDR2 SYGVNS. This CDR3 contains 12 residues. The CDR3 sequence: CASKQGLYEQYF. The CDR3, as DNA: TGTGCCAGCAAGCAGGGACTCTACGAGCAGTACTTC.

This clone was picked up one time. CDR3 in amino acids: CASSLGGGNTEAFF. In DNA form, the CDR3 reads TGTGCCAGCAGCTTAGGGGGCGGGAACACTGAAGCTTTCTTT. The chain uses TRBV7-6 and TRBJ1-1; the D gene is possibly TRBD1 (5 bases). V was cut by 1 base and J by 1 base, with 7 bases left in between. CDR1 is SGHVS and CDR2 is FNYEAQ in the germline V gene. This CDR3 contains 14 residues. Supplemented by reference TRBV7-6 and TRBJ1-1, the full variable domain reads GAGVSQSPRYKVTKRGQDVALRCDPISGHVSLYWYRQALGQGPEFLTYFNYEAQQDKSGLPNDRFSAERPEGSISTLTIQRTEQRDSAMYRCASSLGGGNTEAFFGQGTRLTVV.

This clone was detected only once. The V gene is TRBV11-2, the J gene TRBJ2-3; no reliable D call. The CDR3 sequence is 14 residues long. Per the germline V gene, CDR1 is SGHAT and CDR2 is FQNNGV. V lost 6 bases and J lost 1, with 11 bases in between. CDR3 in amino acids: CASRPLHRTDTQYF. DNA for the CDR3: TGTGCCAGCAGACCACTACACCGCACAGATACGCAGTATTTT.

This chain joins TRBV10-3 and TRBJ2-6, with D possibly being TRBD1 (6 bases). V lost 3 bases to trimming and J lost 2 bases, with 14 bases between them. The CDR3 runs 17 residues. Germline V CDR1 and CDR2: ENHRY, SYGVKD. CDR3: CAISDPQGTTGANVLTF. The CDR3 DNA follows: TGTGCCATCAGTGATCCACAGGGCACTACTGGGGCCAACGTCCTGACTTTC.

This clone is large by share. The chain links TRBV28 to TRBJ1-4, with a weak D call TRBD1 (6 bases). Looked up from germline, CDR1 is MDHEN and CDR2 is SYDVKM. Trimming removed 7 bases at V and 8 bases at J, with 14 bases between. CDR3 length equals 13 residues. The CDR3 is CASMFRGVEKLFF. The CDR3 bases are TGTGCCAGCATGTTCAGGGGAGTGGAAAAACTGTTTTTT.

Concerning this clone: The CDR3 does not close with the conserved phenylalanine or tryptophan, likely indicating a read error. The DNA is omitted, as the CDR3 cannot be located on it reliably, and the CDR3 follows TCRdb's listing. This sequence joins TRBV20-1 and TRBJ2-7; the table's D call of TRBD2 was not tested on the DNA. The CDR3 contains 8 residues when both ends are counted. Germline CDR1 is DFQATT and CDR2 is SNEGSKA (reference sequence). The CDR3 reads CSARDPRD.

This clone showed up just once. The rearrangement uses TRBV4-2 and TRBJ2-2; perhaps TRBD1 as D (5 bases). The germline V gene has CDR1 LGHNA and CDR2 YNFKEQ. The V end lost 0 bases, the J end lost 5 bases, and 19 bases lay between the germline ends. The length of the CDR3 is 18 residues. CDR3 sequence: CASSQEGPQGSRTGELFF. DNA for the CDR3: TGTGCCAGCAGCCAAGAAGGGCCGCAGGGCTCCCGGACCGGGGAGCTGTTTTTT.

The chain couples TRBV19 to TRBJ2-3; TRBD2 matches at 11 bases. V lost 3 bases, J lost 6 bases, and 8 bases stayed unmatched. The germline gives CDR1 LNHDA, CDR2 SQIVND (reference sequence). The CDR3 is made up of 16 amino acids. The CDR3 protein is CASSIVAGGPLDTQYF. In DNA, the CDR3 is TGTGCCAGTAGTATCGTAGCGGGGGGGCCATTGGATACGCAGTATTTT.

This chain links TRBV7-5 with TRBJ1-5; the DNA was not compared with TRBD1, the D call given in the table. TRBV7-5 corresponds to a pseudogene. The CDR3 loop spans 15 amino acids. CDR3 protein: CARRRLRGRNQPQHF. The CDR3 DNA sequence: TGTGCCAGAAGAAGGTTAAGGGGAAGGAATCAGCCCCAGCATTTT.

About this clone: Compared with germline, one end of the junction differs, possibly owing to a read error. Other DNA sequences in the same sample also yield this CDR3. The rearrangement links TRBV5-1 to TRBJ1-2, with 7 bases matching TRBD1. Germline-derived CDR1 and CDR2 are SGHRS and YFSETQ. This CDR3 spans 14 amino acids. The CDR3: CASSLGQGVYGYTF. DNA for the CDR3: TGCGCCAGCAGCTTGGGCCAGGGGGTTTATGGCTACACTTTC. Variable domain in full (rest from reference TRBV5-1 and TRBJ1-2): KAGVTQTPRYLIKTRGQQVTLSCSPISGHRSVSWYQQTPGQGLQFLFEYFSETQRNKGNFPGRFSGRQFSNSRSEMNVSTLELGDSALYLCASSLGQGVYGYTFGSGTRLTVV.

J is TRBJ2-2 and V is TRBV5-1, with D possibly being TRBD2 (6 bases). V was pared by 3 bases and J by 4 bases, with 13 bases between. This CDR3 has 15 amino acids. Germline CDR1 and CDR2: SGHRS and YFSETQ. DNA of the CDR3: TGCGCCAGCAGCTCGGAGGGGTTACGCACCGGGGAGCTGTTTTTT. Translation: CASSSEGLRTGELFF.

This chain joins TRBV9 and TRBJ2-5; 8 nucleotides line up with TRBD2. Trimming cost V 4 bases and J 1 base; bases outside gene matches: 6. This CDR3 region has 15 residues. Germline values: CDR1 SGDLS, CDR2 YYNGEE. As DNA, the CDR3 is TGTGCCAGCAGCCGTAGCGGGGCATTCCAAGAGACCCAGTACTTC. Translation: CASSRSGAFQETQYF.

In DNA, the CDR3 is TGCGCCAGCAGCATTGGACAGGGGAACGAGCAGTACTTC. Its protein is CASSIGQGNEQYF. The rearrangement joins TRBV5-1 to TRBJ2-7; 9 nucleotides agree with TRBD1. Trimming removed 4 bases from V and 5 bases from J; junction bases left unmatched: 4. Germline lookup yields CDR1 SGHRS and CDR2 YFSETQ. The CDR3 sequence is 13 residues long.

This chain links TRBV11-3 with TRBJ2-4; unclear D gene. The germline V and J ends were trimmed by 1 base and 0 bases, with 7 bases remaining between them. The CDR3 extends over 15 amino acids. From germline, CDR1 is SGHNT and CDR2 YENEEA. The CDR3 coding sequence is TGTGCCAGCAGCTTAGCGGGTTTAGCCAAAAACATTCAGTACTTC. Translating it yields CASSLAGLAKNIQYF.

This clone rates as large. This chain uses TRBV10-3 with TRBJ2-1, with D possibly being TRBD2 (6 bases). The V end lost 6 bases, the J end lost 7 bases, and 13 bases lay between the germline ends. Looked up from germline, CDR1 is ENHRY and CDR2 is SYGVKD. This CDR3 is built from 13 residues. For the CDR3, the DNA is TGTGCCATCAGGACCGGGACTGATAATGAGCAGTTCTTC. This codes for CAIRTGTDNEQFF.

This chain joins TRBV23-1 and TRBJ2-7, with TRBD1 matching 7 bases. TRBV23-1 is flagged as an ORF with uncertain function. This CDR3 is 15 amino acids long. Trimming took 3 bases from V and 2 from J; bases not matched to a gene: 7. CDR3 loop: CASSQLDRDPYEQYF. Written as DNA, the CDR3 is TGCGCCAGCAGTCAGCTCGACAGGGACCCCTACGAGCAGTACTTC.